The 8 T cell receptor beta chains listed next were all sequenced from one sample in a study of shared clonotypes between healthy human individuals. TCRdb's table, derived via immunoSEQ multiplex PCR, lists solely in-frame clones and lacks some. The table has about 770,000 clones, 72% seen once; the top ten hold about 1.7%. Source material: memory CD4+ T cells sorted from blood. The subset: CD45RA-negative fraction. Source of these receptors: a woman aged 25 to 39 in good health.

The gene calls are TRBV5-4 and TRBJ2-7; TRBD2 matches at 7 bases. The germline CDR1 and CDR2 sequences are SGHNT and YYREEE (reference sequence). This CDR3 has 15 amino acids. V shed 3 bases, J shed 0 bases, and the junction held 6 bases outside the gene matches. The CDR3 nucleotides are TGTGCCAGCAGCTCTGGGCGGGAGAACTCCTACGAGCAGTACTTC. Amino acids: CASSSGRENSYEQYF.

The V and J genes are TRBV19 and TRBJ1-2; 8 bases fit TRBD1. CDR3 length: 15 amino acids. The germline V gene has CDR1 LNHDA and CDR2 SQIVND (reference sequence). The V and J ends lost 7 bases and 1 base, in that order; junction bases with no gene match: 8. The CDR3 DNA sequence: TGTGCCAGTACCGCGACAGGGGCCGATAACTATGGCTACACCTTC. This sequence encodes CASTATGADNYGYTF.

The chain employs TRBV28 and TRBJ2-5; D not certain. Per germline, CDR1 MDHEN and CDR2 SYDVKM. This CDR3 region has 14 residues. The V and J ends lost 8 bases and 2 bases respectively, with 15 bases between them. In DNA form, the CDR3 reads TGTGCCAGCGGTTCCGGCCAGACACAAGAGACCCAGTACTTC. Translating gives CASGSGQTQETQYF.

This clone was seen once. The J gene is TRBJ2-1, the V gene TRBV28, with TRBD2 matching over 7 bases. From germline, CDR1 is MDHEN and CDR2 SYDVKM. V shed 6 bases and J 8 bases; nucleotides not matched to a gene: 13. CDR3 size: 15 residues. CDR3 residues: CASRSGEGPSYEQFF. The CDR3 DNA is TGTGCCAGCAGGTCGGGGGAGGGCCCTTCTTATGAGCAGTTCTTC. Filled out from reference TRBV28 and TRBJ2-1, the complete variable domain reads DVKVTQSSRYLVKRTGEKVFLECVQDMDHENMFWYRQDPGLGLRLIYFSYDVKMKEKGDIPEGYSVSREKKERFSLILESASTNQTSMYLCASRSGEGPSYEQFFGPGTRLTVL.

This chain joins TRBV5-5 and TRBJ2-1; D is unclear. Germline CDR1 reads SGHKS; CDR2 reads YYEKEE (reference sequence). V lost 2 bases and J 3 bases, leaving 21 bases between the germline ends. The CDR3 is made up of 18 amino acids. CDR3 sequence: CASSFRSVRAQSYNEQFF. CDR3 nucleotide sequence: TGTGCCAGCAGCTTCCGTTCCGTACGGGCCCAGAGCTACAATGAGCAGTTCTTC. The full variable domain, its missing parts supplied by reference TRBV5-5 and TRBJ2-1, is DAGVTQSPTHLIKTRGQQVTLRCSPISGHKSVSWYQQVLGQGPQFIFQYYEKEERGRGNFPDRFSARQFPNYSSELNVNALLLGDSALYLCASSFRSVRAQSYNEQFFGPGTRLTVL.

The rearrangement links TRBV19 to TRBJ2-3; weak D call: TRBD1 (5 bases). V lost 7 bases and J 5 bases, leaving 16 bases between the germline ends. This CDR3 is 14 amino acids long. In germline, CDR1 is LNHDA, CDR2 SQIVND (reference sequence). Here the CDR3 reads CASTSGQAKDTQYF. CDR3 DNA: TGTGCCAGTACCAGTGGACAAGCTAAAGATACGCAGTATTTT.

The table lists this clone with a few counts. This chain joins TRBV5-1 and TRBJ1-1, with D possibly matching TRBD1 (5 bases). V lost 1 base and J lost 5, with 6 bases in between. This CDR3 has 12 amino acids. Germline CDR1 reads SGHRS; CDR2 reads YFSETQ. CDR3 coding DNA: TGCGCCAGCAGCTTGCCAGGGACTGAAGCTTTCTTT. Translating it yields CASSLPGTEAFF.

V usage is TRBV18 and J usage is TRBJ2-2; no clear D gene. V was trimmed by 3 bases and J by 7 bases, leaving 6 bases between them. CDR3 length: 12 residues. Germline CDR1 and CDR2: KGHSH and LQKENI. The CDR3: CASSPFDGELFF. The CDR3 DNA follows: TGTGCCAGCTCACCTTTTGACGGGGAGCTGTTTTTT.